This TCR beta chain stems from a study of T cell changes during pregnancy in multiple sclerosis. Trimming removed 7 bases at V and 3 bases at J, with 16 bases between. Germline V gives CDR1 SGHTA, CDR2 FQGNSA. CDR3 length equals 14 residues. Measured with immunoSEQ multiplex PCR; TCRdb has only the in-frame clones, and not every one. The data contain some 40,000 clones, roughly 94% of them singletons. The clonotype comes from a female donor with multiple sclerosis, enrolled in a pregnancy study. The chain joins TRBV7-2 to TRBJ2-7; D is perhaps TRBD1 (6 bases). Material: peripheral blood, obtained in the third trimester of pregnancy. CDR3: CASTPGQIDYEQYF. CDR3 nucleotides: TGTGCCAGCACCCCAGGACAGATAGACTACGAGCAGTACTTC.